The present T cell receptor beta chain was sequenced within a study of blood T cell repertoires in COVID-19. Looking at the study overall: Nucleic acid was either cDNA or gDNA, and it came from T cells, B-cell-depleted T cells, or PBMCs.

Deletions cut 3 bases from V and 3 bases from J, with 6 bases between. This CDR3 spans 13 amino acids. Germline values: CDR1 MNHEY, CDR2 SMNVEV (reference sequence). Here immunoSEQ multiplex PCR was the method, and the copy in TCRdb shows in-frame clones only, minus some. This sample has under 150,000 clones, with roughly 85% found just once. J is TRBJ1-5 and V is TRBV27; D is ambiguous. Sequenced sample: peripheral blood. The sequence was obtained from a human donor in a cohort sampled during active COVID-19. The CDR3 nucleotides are TGTGCCAGCAGTTTGGGCCTCAATCAGCCCCAGCATTTT. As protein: CASSLGLNQPQHF.